Listed here are 20 T cell receptor beta chains from one sample, sequenced in a study of T cell clones after liver transplantation. The data were produced by immunoSEQ multiplex PCR, yet TCRdb's version contains in-frame clones alone and is incomplete. The sample yields nearly 15,000 clones, 80% to 95% seen once. The material was CD8+ T cells from blood, obtained before liver transplant. The receptor set was obtained from a human donor who received a liver transplant.

This chain connects TRBV5-1 to TRBJ2-2; D gene ambiguous. Germline CDR1 reads SGHRS; CDR2 reads YFSETQ. V gave up 4 bases and J gave up 7 bases, with 14 bases separating them. This CDR3 comprises 14 residues. CDR3 protein: CASSGPMTGGELFF. The CDR3 DNA follows: TGCGCCAGCAGCGGCCCTATGACGGGCGGGGAGCTGTTTTTT.

The rearrangement joins TRBV2 to TRBJ2-5; TRBD2 aligns across 13 bases. Germline-derived CDR1 and CDR2 are SNHLY and FYNNEI. The CDR3 is made up of 18 amino acids. J lost 0 bases, V lost 6 bases, and 10 bases had no gene match. CDR3 loop: CASSRKQLAGGYQETQYF. The CDR3 bases are TGTGCCAGCAGCCGAAAACAACTAGCGGGAGGGTACCAAGAGACCCAGTACTTC.

This chain links TRBV7-8 with TRBJ2-7, with 9 bases matching TRBD1. Germline CDR1 and CDR2: SGHVS and FQNEAQ. V shed 5 bases, J shed 2 bases, and the junction held 10 bases outside the gene matches. The CDR3 has 16 residues. The CDR3, as DNA: TGTGCCAGCAGCGCCCGAGACAGGGGGACTACCTACGAGCAGTACTTC. Its protein product is CASSARDRGTTYEQYF.

V and J are TRBV4-1 and TRBJ1-1; possibly TRBD1 for D (5 bases). The CDR3 loop spans 12 amino acids. Germline CDR1 is MGHRA and CDR2 is YSYEKL. The germline V and J ends were trimmed by 3 bases and 11 bases, with 13 bases remaining between them. CDR3 bases: TGCGCCAGCAGCCAGGCAGGGAAGTATGCTTTCTTT. It yields the protein CASSQAGKYAFF.

The chain employs TRBV7-9 and TRBJ2-3; weak D call: TRBD2 (5 bases). This CDR3 comprises 15 residues. Germline CDR1 SEHNR, CDR2 FQNEAQ (reference sequence). With 0 bases removed from V and 2 bases from J, the gap between germline ends came to 9 bases. DNA of the CDR3: TGTGCCAGCAGCTTAGCGCGAGGGATCACAGATACGCAGTATTTT. The encoded protein is CASSLARGITDTQYF.

As DNA, the CDR3 is TGTGCCAGCAGCCCCATGGGGGGGTACGAGCAGTACTTC. Translating gives CASSPMGGYEQYF. The chain employs TRBV7-6 and TRBJ2-7; 7 bases fit TRBD2. The CDR3 consists of 13 residues. Per germline, CDR1 SGHVS and CDR2 FNYEAQ. V lost 5 bases, J lost 4 bases, and 5 bases stayed unmatched.

In DNA form, the CDR3 reads TGTGCCAGCAGCTTAGGTGGTAGCGGGAACAATGAGCAGTTCTTC. Amino acids: CASSLGGSGNNEQFF. The rearrangement links TRBV11-2 to TRBJ2-1; 8 nucleotides agree with TRBD2. Germline CDR1 reads SGHAT; CDR2 reads FQNNGV. V was pared by 1 base and J by 5 bases, with 4 bases of the junction left unmatched. The CDR3 is 15 residues long.

V and J are TRBV5-1 and TRBJ2-2; 7 nucleotides align to TRBD1. The CDR3 loop spans 18 amino acids. V lost 2 bases, J lost 0 bases, and 10 bases stayed unmatched. Germline V CDR1 and CDR2: SGHRS, YFSETQ. The CDR3 reads CASSFPGSGTANTGELFF. DNA of the CDR3: TGCGCCAGCAGCTTTCCCGGTTCAGGGACAGCGAACACCGGGGAGCTGTTTTTT.

The chain uses TRBV5-4 and TRBJ2-2; D is perhaps TRBD1 or TRBD2 (5 bases each). Germline V lookup: CDR1 SGHNT, CDR2 YYREEE (reference sequence). Trimming left V 0 bases short and J 0 bases short, with 9 bases between. CDR3 size: 16 residues. The CDR3 coding sequence is TGTGCCAGCAGCTTGGTGGGGACCCCGAACACCGGGGAGCTGTTTTTT. Its protein is CASSLVGTPNTGELFF. Drawing the rest from reference TRBV5-4 and TRBJ2-2, the complete variable domain is ETGVTQSPTHLIKTRGQQVTLRCSSQSGHNTVSWYQQALGQGPQFIFQYYREEENGRGNFPPRFSGLQFPNYSSELNVNALELDDSALYLCASSLVGTPNTGELFFGEGSRLTVL.

V usage is TRBV9 and J usage is TRBJ1-2, with unresolved D. Trimming shortened V by 3 bases and J by 4 bases, and 16 bases separated the two germline ends. The germline V gene encodes CDR1 SGDLS and CDR2 YYNGEE. CDR3 length: 15 residues. CDR3 residues: CASSGTSGVLYGYTF. The CDR3 DNA is TGTGCCAGCAGCGGGACCTCCGGGGTACTCTATGGCTACACCTTC. The variable domain in full, completed from reference TRBV9 and TRBJ1-2, reads DSGVTQTPKHLITATGQRVTLRCSPRSGDLSVYWYQQSLDQGLQFLIQYYNGEERAKGNILERFSAQQFPDLHSELNLSSLELGDSALYFCASSGTSGVLYGYTFGSGTRLTVV.

J is TRBJ1-1 and V is TRBV5-6, with D hard to call. The CDR3 sequence is 12 residues long. The germline V gene encodes CDR1 SGHDT and CDR2 YYEEEE. Trimming took 1 base from V and 4 from J, leaving 5 bases between them. CDR3 DNA: TGTGCCAGCAGCTTGCGCAGCACTGAAGCTTTCTTT. Encoded protein: CASSLRSTEAFF.

The chain links TRBV28 to TRBJ1-3, with D unclear. With 3 bases removed from V and 3 bases from J, the gap between germline ends came to 15 bases. The CDR3 covers 16 residues. CDR1 is MDHEN, CDR2 SYDVKM, per germline. The CDR3 DNA is TGTGCCAGCAGTTTCTACGAGGGAATTAGTGGAAACACCATATATTTT. Translating it yields CASSFYEGISGNTIYF.

CDR3 loop: CASSSPRGKGEQYF. Written as DNA, the CDR3 is TGTGCCAGCAGCTCCCCCCGGGGCAAAGGCGAGCAGTACTTC. This chain connects TRBV7-6 to TRBJ2-7, with D tentatively TRBD1 or TRBD2 (5 bases each). Germline V CDR1 and CDR2: SGHVS, FNYEAQ. The V gene lost 4 bases and the J gene lost 6 bases, with 16 bases spanning the gap. The CDR3 covers 14 residues. Complete variable domain (other parts from reference TRBV7-6 and TRBJ2-7): GAGVSQSPRYKVTKRGQDVALRCDPISGHVSLYWYRQALGQGPEFLTYFNYEAQQDKSGLPNDRFSAERPEGSISTLTIQRTEQRDSAMYRCASSSPRGKGEQYFGPGTRLTVT.

The CDR3 spells CAWSVSGSGEQFF. In DNA form, the CDR3 reads TGTGCCTGGAGTGTTAGTGGGTCGGGTGAGCAGTTCTTC. The rearrangement links TRBV30 to TRBJ2-1, with D hard to call. V lost 0 bases, J lost 9 bases, and 12 bases lay in between. This CDR3 comprises 13 residues. CDR1 is GTSNPN and CDR2 is SVGIG in the germline V gene (reference sequence).

V gene TRBV7-9 combines with J gene TRBJ1-1; 9 bases are shared with TRBD1. Losses at the gene ends were 5 bases for V and 4 bases for J; bases not matched to a gene: 8. The CDR3 is made up of 15 amino acids. CDR1 and CDR2 (germline): SEHNR, FQNEAQ (reference sequence). The CDR3 region is CASSRTGDSGTEAFF. CDR3 coding DNA: TGTGCCAGCAGCCGGACAGGGGATAGCGGCACTGAAGCTTTCTTT.

The chain links TRBV19 to TRBJ2-7, with D unresolved. The CDR3 sequence is 16 residues long. Trimming left V 9 bases short and J 6 bases short, with 27 bases between. CDR1 is LNHDA, CDR2 SQIVND, per germline (reference sequence). For the CDR3, the DNA is TGTGCCAGCCGAAACCCGCCGGTCCCGGAGATGGGCGAGCAGTACTTC. As protein: CASRNPPVPEMGEQYF.

This chain joins TRBV6-4 and TRBJ2-1, with TRBD2 matching over 9 bases. The germline gives CDR1 MRHNA, CDR2 SNTAGT. CDR3 length equals 14 residues. The V segment lost 3 bases and the J segment 8 bases; nucleotides outside the gene matches: 5. The CDR3 protein is CASSEAGGPDEQFF. CDR3 nucleotide sequence: TGTGCCAGCAGTGAGGCGGGAGGGCCCGATGAGCAGTTCTTC.

This clone was recorded only once. The chain carries TRBV10-3 and TRBJ2-7, with TRBD1 identical over 9 bases. CDR1 is ENHRY and CDR2 is SYGVKD in the germline V gene. V shed 7 bases and J 6 bases; nucleotides not matched to a gene: 7. The CDR3 runs to 13 residues. In nucleotides, the CDR3 is TGTGCCATCAAGGTCGGACAGGGGTTCGAGCAGTACTTC. It specifies CAIKVGQGFEQYF.

The chain has TRBV14 and TRBJ2-2; 7 bases line up with TRBD1. The CDR3 sequence is 15 residues long. The germline CDR1 and CDR2 sequences are SGHDN and FVKESK. V was pared by 0 bases and J by 4 bases, with 2 bases of the junction left unmatched. CDR3 region: CASSQERGLTGELFF. CDR3 nucleotide sequence: TGTGCCAGCAGCCAAGAGAGGGGGCTCACCGGGGAGCTGTTTTTT.

The chain employs TRBV5-6 and TRBJ1-5, with 7 bases fitting TRBD1. Germline CDR1 reads SGHDT; CDR2 reads YYEEEE. V lost 4 bases to trimming and J lost 8 bases; unmatched junction nucleotides: 12. The CDR3 covers 15 residues. The CDR3 here is CASSAGTAPREPQHF. The CDR3 DNA reads as TGTGCCAGCAGCGCGGGGACAGCCCCCCGGGAGCCCCAGCATTTT.